Listed below are T cell receptor beta chains from one sample, sequenced in a study of T cells in Graves' hyperthyroidism and ophthalmopathy. TCRdb reprocessed the multiplex PCR reads via MiXCR and lists one record per CDR3 protein. The sample yields about half a million distinct CDR3 sequences, roughly 15% seen once. The sample comprised blood. These receptors all stem from a woman aged 25 to 39 with Graves' ophthalmopathy. Each CDR3 is given with its conserved first and last residue. The D gene is left open where the match is weak. A clone size is listed for some rows: how often the clone was seen (once, few, many), or a class if it is expanded.

>few|NA|TRBV7-9|TRBJ1-2
TGTGCCAGCAGCTTAGGACGCGGGCCCCATGGCTACACCTTC
CASSLGRGPHGYTF
>many|NA|TRBV3-1|TRBJ2-4
TGTGCCAGCAGCCAAGATCTCCAACGGCAACGCATTCAGTACTTC
CASSQDLQRQRIQYF
>once|TRBD1|TRBV7-9|TRBJ1-2
TGTGCCGTAGGAGGGGGCTGGTTAGCTAACTATGGCTACACCTTC
CAVGGGWLANYGYTF
>many|NA|TRBV28|TRBJ2-3
TGTGCCAGCAGTTTACAATCGGCTAGCACAGATACGCAGTATTTT
CASSLQSASTDTQYF
>NA|TRBD2|TRBV12-3/TRBV12-4|TRBJ2-1
TGTGCCAGCAGTTTAGGCGGGAGGGCCTACAATGAGCAGTTCTTC
CASSLGGRAYNEQFF
>few|NA|TRBV6-1|TRBJ1-5
TGTGCCAGCAGTGAACTTAGCAATCAGCCCCAGCATTTT
CASSELSNQPQHF
>many|TRBD2|TRBV29-1|TRBJ2-1
TGCAGCGTTGGGGGAGGGGCAGGCAATGAGCAGTTCTTC
CSVGGGAGNEQFF
>few|NA|TRBV14|TRBJ2-1
TGTGCCAGCAGCCAAGACTGGGCTTCTAATGAGCAGTTCTTC
CASSQDWASNEQFF
>NA|TRBD2|TRBV6-2/TRBV6-3|TRBJ2-7
TGTGCCAGCAAAACTAGCGGGAGCGGCGAGCAGTACTTC
CASKTSGSGEQYF
>NA|NA|TRBV12-3/TRBV12-4|TRBJ2-4
TGTGCCAGCAGTCAAAGACGTTTAGCTGGGGCCAAAAACATTCAGTACTTC
CASSQRRLAGAKNIQYF
>few|TRBD1|TRBV6-1|TRBJ2-7
TGTGCCAGCAGTATAAACAGGGGGCAGTACGAGCAGTACTTC
CASSINRGQYEQYF
>few|NA|TRBV7-8|TRBJ2-7
TGTGCCAGCAGCTTGATTCCCGGAATCTACGAGCAGTACTTC
CASSLIPGIYEQYF
>many|NA|TRBV11-2|TRBJ2-3
TGTGCCAGCAGCTCCATGGGAGGTCGCGCAGATACGCAGTATTTT
CASSSMGGRADTQYF
>many|NA|TRBV20-1|TRBJ2-2
TGCAGTGCTAGGTTTATACCGACCGGGGAGCTGTTTTTT
CSARFIPTGELFF
>NA|NA|TRBV9|TRBJ2-7
TGTGCCAGCAGCGTAGGGGGACACAGCTCCTACGAGCAGTACTTC
CASSVGGHSSYEQYF
>few|NA|TRBV20-1|TRBJ2-5
TGCAGTGCTAGTCGTGGGAGTGGCTCTTGGGGGGAGACCCAGTACTTC
CSASRGSGSWGETQYF
>NA|NA|TRBV4-2|TRBJ2-3
TGTGCCAGCAGCCCAGAGGGGGGGACAGATACGCAGTATTTT
CASSPEGGTDTQYF
>NA|NA|TRBV14|TRBJ2-1
TGTGCCAGCAGCCAAGATCAAGCACTAGTCAGCTCCTACAATGAGCAGTTCTTC
CASSQDQALVSSYNEQFF
>few|TRBD2|TRBV6-6|TRBJ2-1
TGTGCCAGCAGTTACCCCGACCCCGGGAGGTCCTACAATGAGCAGTTCTTC
CASSYPDPGRSYNEQFF
>many|TRBD2|TRBV6-1|TRBJ2-1
TGTGCCAGCACCAAAGCGGGAGTAGGCTTGGGAACCTACAATGAGCAGTTCTTC
CASTKAGVGLGTYNEQFF
>many|NA|TRBV7-2|TRBJ1-5
TGTGCCAGCAGCCTAACAAGTTACCAGCCCCAGCATTTT
CASSLTSYQPQHF
>few|TRBD1|TRBV27|TRBJ2-7
TGTGCCAGCACGCGGGACAGGTACTCCTACGAGCAGTACTTC
CASTRDRYSYEQYF
>NA|NA|TRBV28|TRBJ2-7
TGTGCCAGCAGGAGGGAGGCCTACGAGCAGTACTTC
CASRREAYEQYF
>few|NA|TRBV7-2|TRBJ2-2
TGTGCCAGCAGCGTAGACCCTGATGGCGGGGAGCTGTCTTTT
CASSVDPDGGELSF
>many|NA|TRBV6-1|TRBJ2-7
TGTGCCAGCAGACTAACCCGACAGGGAGGGTACGAGCAGTACTTC
CASRLTRQGGYEQYF
>many|NA|TRBV11-3|TRBJ2-5
TGTGCCAGCAGCTTTGGGGGTGCTAGGGGAGGCCAAGAGACCCAGTACTTC
CASSFGGARGGQETQYF
>many|NA|TRBV19|TRBJ1-2
TGTGCCAGTAGTCCTGACTCACTTAACTATGGCTACACCTTC
CASSPDSLNYGYTF
>many|NA|TRBV6-2/TRBV6-3|TRBJ2-5
TGTGCCAGCAGCTCAATCGAAGAGACCCAGTACTTC
CASSSIEETQYF
>many|NA|TRBV7-2|TRBJ1-5
TGTGCCAGCAGCTTAGGTTCCGCCCTCAGCCTCGCCCAGCATTTT
CASSLGSALSLAQHF
>NA|NA|TRBV7-9|TRBJ2-7
TGTGCCAGCAGCTTAGCGAATCCCTACGAGCAGTACTTC
CASSLANPYEQYF
>few|TRBD1|TRBV4-1|TRBJ2-7
TGCGCCAGCAGCCAAGGTTGGGACAGCAACTACGAGCAGTACTTC
CASSQGWDSNYEQYF
>many|TRBD1|TRBV20-1|TRBJ2-6
TGCAGTGCTAGAGGTCTTGGACAGGGGACTGGGGCCAACGTCCTGACTTTC
CSARGLGQGTGANVLTF